This passage covers 10 T cell receptor beta chains from one sample sequenced in a study of T and B cells in COVID-19 patients. BIOMED2 TRB-A/B primer pools were used in multiplex TRB PCR. TCRdb itself ran the multiplex PCR reads through MiXCR, one entry per CDR3 protein. The table lists some 6,000 distinct CDR3 sequences, roughly 26% of them singletons. Blood genomic DNA input for TRB amplification was roughly 220-500 ng. The material sequenced was blood. The receptors originated from a human donor with active COVID-19.

This clonotype is deemed medium-sized (0.01 to 0.1%). The rearrangement links TRBV30 to TRBJ1-2; no clear D. The CDR3 spans 15 residues. From germline, CDR1 is GTSNPN and CDR2 SVGIG (reference sequence). With 3 bases removed from V and 1 base from J, the gap between germline ends came to 15 bases. In DNA, the CDR3 is TGTGCCTGGAGCCGAGGCAGATCCATTAACTATGGCTACACCTTC. This gives the protein CAWSRGRSINYGYTF.

Comment on this clonotype: Since a much larger clone is just one base distant, this may be a read error. This sequence joins TRBV30 and TRBJ2-7, with a weak D call TRBD1 (5 bases). The CDR3 covers 13 residues. V was trimmed by 0 bases and J by 2 bases, leaving 8 bases between them. Germline CDR1 is GTSNPN and CDR2 is SVGIG (reference sequence). In DNA, the CDR3 is TGTGCCTGGAGTGTTCAGGGAACCTACGAGCAGTACTTC. It yields the protein CAWSVQGTYEQYF.

Relative to its sample, this clonotype is medium-sized. The chain has TRBV5-6 and TRBJ2-7, with D tentatively TRBD1 (6 bases). Germline V lookup: CDR1 SGHDT, CDR2 YYEEEE. CDR3 length: 14 residues. V was shortened by 0 bases and J by 0 bases, with 7 bases between the two germline ends. The CDR3 DNA follows: TGTGCCAGCAGCTTGGAGGGACACTCCTACGAGCAGTACTTC. It yields the protein CASSLEGHSYEQYF.

By proportion, this clonotype is medium-sized. This rearrangement joins TRBV6-5 to TRBJ1-6; tentative D call: TRBD1 (5 bases). The CDR3 is made up of 16 amino acids. V lost 0 bases and J lost 7, with 13 bases in between. CDR1 and CDR2 from the germline V gene are MNHEY and SVGAGI. The CDR3 protein is CASSYSSQGRNSPLHF. DNA of the CDR3: TGTGCCAGCAGTTACTCGAGCCAGGGAAGGAATTCACCCCTCCACTTT.

Within the sample, this clonotype is medium-sized. This sequence joins TRBV19 and TRBJ1-5; possibly TRBD1 for D (5 bases). V was shortened by 2 bases and J by 3 bases, with 11 bases between the two germline ends. Germline loops: CDR1 LNHDA, CDR2 SQIVND (reference sequence). The CDR3 consists of 15 residues. CDR3 loop: CASSITAGPNQPQHF. The CDR3 nucleotides are TGTGCCAGTAGTATAACAGCAGGGCCCAATCAGCCCCAGCATTTT.

Of note for this clonotype: This may stem from a read error, because a much larger clone lies one nucleotide away. The chain carries TRBV29-1 and TRBJ1-1; tentative D call: TRBD1 (6 bases). This CDR3 spans 13 amino acids. Between the trimmed V and J ends, which lost 7 bases and 3 bases, there was a span of 15 bases. Germline loops: CDR1 SQVTM, CDR2 ANQGSEA. CDR3 region: CSARTVEYTEAFF. The DNA for the CDR3 is TGCAGCGCTCGGACAGTGGAATACACTGAAGCTTTCTTT.

This clonotype is medium-sized (0.01 to 0.1%) in the sample. This rearrangement joins TRBV27 to TRBJ2-7; unclear D gene. The CDR3 runs to 13 residues. Between the trimmed V and J ends, which lost 3 bases and 6 bases, there was a span of 12 bases. Germline V gives CDR1 MNHEY, CDR2 SMNVEV (reference sequence). The chain's CDR3 is CASSLTGIREQYF. Here the CDR3 DNA reads TGTGCCAGCAGTTTGACGGGCATTCGCGAGCAGTACTTC.

This clonotype has more than one count but fewer than ten. The chain employs TRBV5-6 and TRBJ2-5, with 8 bases aligning to TRBD1. The CDR3 has 17 residues. Per the germline V gene, CDR1 is SGHDT and CDR2 is YYEEEE. J lost 5 bases, V lost 0 bases, and 12 bases had no gene match. The CDR3 protein is CASSLVGDRQGRETQYF. In DNA, the CDR3 is TGTGCCAGCAGCTTGGTGGGGGATCGACAGGGGCGGGAGACCCAGTACTTC.

In this sample, this clonotype is medium-sized. The chain carries TRBV18 and TRBJ1-1; D remains ambiguous. Germline V gene sequence: CDR1 KGHSH, CDR2 LQKENI. The CDR3 loop spans 15 amino acids. Deletions cut 3 bases from V and 0 bases from J, with 11 bases between. The CDR3 reads CASSPMGSMNTEAFF. CDR3 bases: TGTGCCAGCTCACCGATGGGATCCATGAACACTGAAGCTTTCTTT.

V usage is TRBV7-9 and J usage is TRBJ2-2, with D unresolved. Trimming stripped 3 bases from V and 0 bases from J, with 11 bases between. In germline, CDR1 is SEHNR, CDR2 FQNEAQ (reference sequence). The CDR3 is made up of 16 amino acids. DNA of the CDR3: TGTGCCAGCAGCTTCAGTACGGTAACGAACACCGGGGAGCTGTTTTTT. This codes for CASSFSTVTNTGELFF.